The sequence of this T cell receptor beta chain was determined in a study of CD8+ T cells in alopecia areata. About the study: Tofacitinib was taken orally by treated patients, and the dose was 5 to 10 mg twice daily. Tofacitinib treatment spanned 6 to 18 months, with 6 months off drug afterward.

Study-level findings and limits: Clonality in lesional scalp, especially alopecia totalis/universalis, exceeded that of normal scalp.

The germline gives CDR1 MDHEN, CDR2 SYDVKM. V was pared by 1 base and J by 4 bases, with 5 bases of the junction left unmatched. This CDR3 has 15 amino acids. Points on this clone: Antigen specificity is unknown.

cDNA prepared by RNA extraction and subsequent reverse transcription served as the template for sequencing. Clones were sequenced by immunoSEQ multiplex PCR, and TCRdb holds only the in-frame ones, with some missing. This table has approximately 150,000 clones, around 47% appearing once. The source of this sequence is a human donor with alopecia areata. J is TRBJ2-5 and V is TRBV28; 8 bases agree with TRBD2. Sequences were obtained from CD4+ T cells sorted from blood. The CDR3 spells CASSLSGTRGETQYF. CDR3 sequence (DNA): TGTGCCAGCAGTTTATCCGGGACTAGAGGAGAGACCCAGTACTTC.